A single sample gave rise to the 22 T cell receptor beta chains below, sequenced in a study of cytomegalovirus exposure and HLA in healthy donors. The PCR contained 60 Vbeta and 13 Jbeta primers. This table comes from immunoSEQ multiplex PCR, and its TCRdb copy is limited to in-frame clones, with some not included. The table includes around 72,000 clones, 65% to 70% detected once. The source material was PBMCs. The receptors were gathered from a man aged 40-50 years in good health and CMV-seropositive.

The table lists this clone with a few counts. The chain recombines TRBV11-3 with TRBJ1-1; no reliable D call. Germline V gene data show CDR1 as SGHNT and CDR2 as YENEEA. This CDR3 contains 13 residues. Trimming took 2 bases from V and 4 from J, leaving 8 bases between them. CDR3 sequence: CASSLILGTEAFF. The DNA for the CDR3 is TGTGCCAGCAGCTTAATTCTAGGCACTGAAGCTTTCTTT.

V usage is TRBV12-5 and J usage is TRBJ1-2, with 12 bases aligning to TRBD1. Germline CDR1 is LGHNT and CDR2 is FRNRAP. CDR3 length: 14 amino acids. The V segment lost 5 bases and the J segment 5 bases; nucleotides outside the gene matches: 3. The CDR3 sequence is CASGVGQGAYGYTF. The CDR3 DNA follows: TGTGCTAGTGGTGTGGGACAGGGGGCTTATGGCTACACCTTC.

Concerning this clone itself: The germline gene is not matched at one end of the junction; a read error may be the cause. This chain links TRBV7-7 with TRBJ2-1, with no clear D. The CDR3 has 15 residues. CDR1 and CDR2 from the germline V gene are SSHAT and FNYEAQ (reference sequence). The chain's CDR3 is CASSVLRSSYNEQFF. CDR3 in DNA: TGTGCTAGCAGCGTGCTTAGGAGCTCCTACAATGAGCAGTTCTTC.

This clone occurred a few times. One base separates it from a far larger clone, so it is likely a read error. This sequence joins TRBV11-3 and TRBJ2-7, with D possibly being TRBD1 (7 bases). Germline assignment: CDR1 SGHNT and CDR2 YENEEA. The CDR3 is made up of 15 amino acids. Written as DNA, the CDR3 is TGTGCCATCAGCTTACGTGGCAGGGGGGCTCCCGAGCAGTACTTC. It translates to CAISLRGRGAPEQYF.

This sequence joins TRBV11-1 and TRBJ2-4; D unclear. Trimming shortened V by 2 bases and J by 15 bases, and 17 bases separated the two germline ends. Germline CDR1 and CDR2: SGHAT and FQDESV (reference sequence). The CDR3 is 13 amino acids. This CDR3 is CASSLHPGPGLYF. CDR3 in DNA: TGTGCCAGCAGCTTACATCCTGGTCCGGGTTTGTACTTC.

The chain uses TRBV4-2 and TRBJ1-6; D call uncertain. The CDR3 sequence is 13 residues long. Germline V gives CDR1 LGHNA, CDR2 YNFKEQ. The V and J ends lost 2 bases and 6 bases respectively, with 5 bases between them. CDR3 bases: TGTGCCAGCAGCCAATTCTTTAATTCACCCCTCCACTTT. Protein: CASSQFFNSPLHF.

The chain has TRBV9 and TRBJ2-3; 9 nucleotides match TRBD1. The CDR3 is 15 amino acids. The junction had 2 bases not matched to a gene; V was cut back by 2 bases and J by 1 base. Germline V CDR1 and CDR2: SGDLS, YYNGEE. The CDR3 bases are TGTGCCAGCAGCGTTAGGACAGGGGGCACAGATACGCAGTATTTT. Protein: CASSVRTGGTDTQYF. Together with reference TRBV9 and TRBJ2-3, the CDR3 gives the full variable domain: DSGVTQTPKHLITATGQRVTLRCSPRSGDLSVYWYQQSLDQGLQFLIQYYNGEERAKGNILERFSAQQFPDLHSELNLSSLELGDSALYFCASSVRTGGTDTQYFGPGTRLTVL.

The rearrangement uses TRBV6-4 and TRBJ2-5, with a possible D match to TRBD1 (5 bases). The DNA end is a closer match to TRBJ2-7, so the J assignment may be wrong. CDR3 length: 13 residues. CDR1 and CDR2 (germline): MRHNA, SNTAGT. The CDR3, as DNA: TGTGCCAGCGGGCGACAGAGTATTTACGAGCAGTACTTC. Amino acids: CASGRQSIYEQYF.

The chain has TRBV6-5 and TRBJ1-6, with no clear D. Trimming took off 3 bases at V and 0 bases at J, with 9 bases between the two ends. The CDR3 covers 16 residues. Germline CDR1 reads MNHEY; CDR2 reads SVGAGI. The chain's CDR3 is CASSYKPSSYNSPLHF. The CDR3 nucleotides read TGTGCCAGCAGTTATAAACCTAGCTCCTATAATTCACCCCTCCACTTT.

The genes are TRBV25-1 and TRBJ1-5, with D unresolved. The V gene lost 1 base and the J gene lost 4 bases, with 8 bases spanning the gap. CDR1 is MGHDK and CDR2 is SYGVNS in the germline V gene. The length of the CDR3 is 14 residues. The CDR3 protein is CASSEFGGNQPQHF. The DNA for the CDR3 is TGTGCCAGCAGTGAATTCGGCGGTAATCAGCCCCAGCATTTT.

The CDR3 is CASGFGQGATYNEQFF. CDR3 DNA: TGTGCTAGTGGTTTCGGGCAGGGGGCGACCTACAATGAGCAGTTCTTC. The chain couples TRBV12-5 to TRBJ2-1; 8 bases are shared with TRBD1. The junction had 6 bases not matched to a gene; V was cut back by 3 bases and J by 2 bases. The CDR3 extends over 16 amino acids. Germline-derived CDR1 and CDR2 are LGHNT and FRNRAP.

This chain links TRBV11-1 with TRBJ2-7, with D perhaps TRBD1 (7 bases). Germline-derived CDR1 and CDR2 are SGHAT and FQDESV (reference sequence). Trimming stripped 4 bases from V and 6 bases from J, with 13 bases between. The CDR3 is 13 amino acids. DNA for the CDR3: TGTGCCAGCAGCTCTAGCCAGGGGGGCGAGCAGTACTTC. This sequence encodes CASSSSQGGEQYF.

This rearrangement joins TRBV5-1 to TRBJ1-1; 10 nucleotides match TRBD1. The CDR3 is made up of 16 amino acids. The trim removed 0 bases at V and 6 bases at J, leaving 8 bases unmatched. Germline loops: CDR1 SGHRS, CDR2 YFSETQ. This CDR3 is CASSLGAGTGASEAFF. The DNA of the CDR3 is TGCGCCAGCAGCTTGGGCGCAGGGACAGGGGCCTCTGAAGCTTTCTTT.

The chain uses TRBV4-2 and TRBJ2-3; D possibly corresponds to TRBD2 (7 bases). Trimming shortened V by 4 bases and J by 2 bases, and 13 bases separated the two germline ends. Germline V gives CDR1 LGHNA, CDR2 YNFKEQ. The CDR3 length is 15 residues. The CDR3 DNA reads as TGTGCCAGCAGCCTCGCGGGGGCTCCCACAGATACGCAGTATTTT. Translation gives CASSLAGAPTDTQYF.

This chain uses TRBV5-1 with TRBJ1-2, with 9 bases lining up with TRBD1. With V trimmed by 4 bases and J by 3 bases, 7 bases remained unmatched. CDR1 SGHRS and CDR2 YFSETQ come from the germline V gene. The CDR3 contains 15 residues. The CDR3 DNA follows: TGCGCCAGCAGCCCGGACAGGGGTTGGGACTATGGCTACACCTTC. Its protein product is CASSPDRGWDYGYTF.

V and J are TRBV30 and TRBJ2-5; TRBD2 matches at 8 bases. J gave up 1 base and V 1 base, and 2 bases lay outside the gene matches. Looked up from germline, CDR1 is GTSNPN and CDR2 is SVGIG (reference sequence). This CDR3 comprises 14 residues. The CDR3 loop is CAWSGGGRQETQYF. The CDR3 nucleotides are TGTGCCTGGAGTGGCGGGGGGCGCCAAGAGACCCAGTACTTC.

V and J are TRBV7-9 and TRBJ2-1; 11 nucleotides align to TRBD2. The V segment lost 6 bases and the J segment 4 bases; nucleotides outside the gene matches: 2. This CDR3 spans 14 amino acids. Germline V gene lookup returns CDR1 SEHNR and CDR2 FQNEAQ (reference sequence). In nucleotides, the CDR3 is TGTGCCAGCAGAGCTAGCGGGGGGTACAATGAGCAGTTCTTC. This gives the protein CASRASGGYNEQFF. Full variable domain (remainder filled in from reference TRBV7-9 and TRBJ2-1): DTGVSQNPRHKITKRGQNVTFRCDPISEHNRLYWYRQTLGQGPEFLTYFQNEAQLEKSRLLSDRFSAERPKGSFSTLEIQRTEQGDSAMYLCASRASGGYNEQFFGPGTRLTVL.

This clone was counted a few times. The CDR3 loop is CASSPLRGGTYEQYF. The CDR3, as DNA: TGTGCCAGCAGCCCCTTGCGGGGAGGGACCTACGAGCAGTACTTC. The chain carries TRBV6-1 and TRBJ2-7, with 7 bases fitting TRBD2. With V trimmed by 6 bases and J by 2 bases, 10 bases remained unmatched. The length of the CDR3 is 15 residues. Germline V lookup: CDR1 MNHNS, CDR2 SASEGT.

This chain links TRBV5-6 with TRBJ2-7; 10 bases are a match to TRBD1. There are 14 residues in the CDR3. Germline trimming cut 3 bases from V and 1 base from J; bases unmatched to any gene: 1. The germline V gene encodes CDR1 SGHDT and CDR2 YYEEEE. CDR3 amino acids: CASSSGQGSYEQYF. The CDR3 DNA sequence: TGTGCCAGCAGCTCGGGACAGGGGTCCTACGAGCAGTACTTC.

V gene TRBV10-2 combines with J gene TRBJ2-3; D unresolved. CDR1 is WSHSY, CDR2 SAAADI, per germline. The CDR3 runs to 17 residues. V lost 3 bases to trimming and J lost 1 base, with 17 bases between them. This CDR3 is CASSDPNPVRGTDTQYF. For the CDR3, the DNA is TGCGCCAGCAGTGACCCAAACCCCGTTCGGGGCACAGATACGCAGTATTTT.

The J gene is TRBJ1-1, the V gene TRBV28, with TRBD1 as a possible D gene (6 bases). The CDR3 loop spans 15 amino acids. Germline V gene data show CDR1 as MDHEN and CDR2 as SYDVKM. The V and J ends lost 10 bases and 1 base respectively, with 19 bases between them. The CDR3 DNA reads as TGTGCCATCATTTCCGCAGGGGCGCAGAACACTGAAGCTTTCTTT. It codes for CAIISAGAQNTEAFF. The full variable domain, completed using reference TRBV28 and TRBJ1-1, is DVKVTQSSRYLVKRTGEKVFLECVQDMDHENMFWYRQDPGLGLRLIYFSYDVKMKEKGDIPEGYSVSREKKERFSLILESASTNQTSMYLCAIISAGAQNTEAFFGQGTRLTVV.

The J gene is TRBJ1-4, the V gene TRBV11-2, with 12 bases lining up with TRBD1. CDR1 SGHAT and CDR2 FQNNGV come from the germline V gene. V was clipped by 1 base and J by 10 bases; unmatched bases: 4. The CDR3 is made up of 15 amino acids. As DNA, the CDR3 is TGTGCCAGCAGCTTAGGCGGGACAGGGGGCGGAAAACTGTTTTTT. As protein: CASSLGGTGGGKLFF.